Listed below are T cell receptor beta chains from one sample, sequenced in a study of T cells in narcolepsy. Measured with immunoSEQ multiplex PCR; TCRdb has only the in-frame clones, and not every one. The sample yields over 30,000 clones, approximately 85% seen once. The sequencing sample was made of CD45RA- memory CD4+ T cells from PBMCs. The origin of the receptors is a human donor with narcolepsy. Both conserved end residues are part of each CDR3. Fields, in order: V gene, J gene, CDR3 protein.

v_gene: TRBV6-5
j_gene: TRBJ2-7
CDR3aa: CASSKTASYEQYF

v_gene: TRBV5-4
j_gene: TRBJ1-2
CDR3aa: CASSAGTGPAGYTF

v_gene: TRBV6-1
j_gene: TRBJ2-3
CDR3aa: CASSETIGAGGRRDTQYF

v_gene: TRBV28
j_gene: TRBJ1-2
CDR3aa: CASRWGTDYGYTF

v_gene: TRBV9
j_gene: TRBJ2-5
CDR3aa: CASSGGLAQETQYF

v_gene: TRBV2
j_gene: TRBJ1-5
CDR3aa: CASSEGQGSDQPQHF

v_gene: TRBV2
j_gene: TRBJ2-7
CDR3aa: CASRGQGNEQYF

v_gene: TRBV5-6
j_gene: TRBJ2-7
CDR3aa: CASSRGTPYEQYF

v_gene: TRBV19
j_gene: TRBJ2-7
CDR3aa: CASSVGQGVYEQYF

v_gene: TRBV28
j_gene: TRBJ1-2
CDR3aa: CASSRQGFLPYTF

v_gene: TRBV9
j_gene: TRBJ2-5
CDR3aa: CASSVGGQETQYF

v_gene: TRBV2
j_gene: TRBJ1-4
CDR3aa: CASRGKGKEKLFF

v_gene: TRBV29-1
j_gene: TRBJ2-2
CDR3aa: CSATTSGGAGTGELFF

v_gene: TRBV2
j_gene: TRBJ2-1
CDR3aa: CASSYSGLAGVYNEQFF

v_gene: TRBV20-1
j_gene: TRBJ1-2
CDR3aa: CSASRREGYTF

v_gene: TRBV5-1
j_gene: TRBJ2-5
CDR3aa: CASSYQGQETQYF

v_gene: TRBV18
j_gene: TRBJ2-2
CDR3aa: CASSPYLLNGGTGELFF

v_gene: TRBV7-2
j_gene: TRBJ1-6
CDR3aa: CASSLVAGGTDSPLHF

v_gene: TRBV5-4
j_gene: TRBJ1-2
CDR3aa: CASSYDREYGYTF

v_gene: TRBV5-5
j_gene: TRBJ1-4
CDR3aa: CASSSAAGPNEKLFF

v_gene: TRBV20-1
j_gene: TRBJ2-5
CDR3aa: CSAREGEGQYF

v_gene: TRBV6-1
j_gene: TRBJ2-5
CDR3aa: CASSVLAGSGETQYF

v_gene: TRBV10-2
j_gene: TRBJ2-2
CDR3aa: CASNFGVAGELFF

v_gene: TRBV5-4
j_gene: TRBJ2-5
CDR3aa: CASRVTGEETQYF

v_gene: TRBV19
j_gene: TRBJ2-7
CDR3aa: CASSYLGLAGNEQYF

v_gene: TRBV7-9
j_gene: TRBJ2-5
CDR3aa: CASSLKGPGARETQYF

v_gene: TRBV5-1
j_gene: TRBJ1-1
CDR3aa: CASSPSGTGGKAEAFF

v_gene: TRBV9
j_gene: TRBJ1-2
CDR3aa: CASSVSDRGRLNYGYTF

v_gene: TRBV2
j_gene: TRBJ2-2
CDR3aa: CASSEWVTGELFF

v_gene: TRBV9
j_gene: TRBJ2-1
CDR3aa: CASSPRLSSYNEQFF

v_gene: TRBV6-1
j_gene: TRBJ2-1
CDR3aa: CASSPSGGNWAEQFF

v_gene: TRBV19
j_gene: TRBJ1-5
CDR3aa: CASRAGLSQPQHF

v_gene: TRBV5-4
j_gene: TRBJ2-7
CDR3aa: CASSLSGRSSYEQYF

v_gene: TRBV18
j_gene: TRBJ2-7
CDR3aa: CASSPGPSGGASEQYF

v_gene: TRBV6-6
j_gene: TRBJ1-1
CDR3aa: CASSPGTGSGYTEAFF

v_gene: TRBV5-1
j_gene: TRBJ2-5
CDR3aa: CASSLAASGGVGETQYF

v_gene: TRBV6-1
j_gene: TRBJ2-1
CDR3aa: CASSSSLGEQFF

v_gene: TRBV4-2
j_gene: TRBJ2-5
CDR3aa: CASSPGYRGETQYF

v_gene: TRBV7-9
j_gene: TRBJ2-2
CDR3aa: CASSLVGAGHTGELFF

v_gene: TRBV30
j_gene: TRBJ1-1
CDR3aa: CARRSGPPGGTEAFF

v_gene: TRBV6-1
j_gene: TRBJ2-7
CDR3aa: CASSEHSGGTGLYEQYF

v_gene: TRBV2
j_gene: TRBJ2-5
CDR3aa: CASSGGRGETQYF

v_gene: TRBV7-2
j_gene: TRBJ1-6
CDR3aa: CASSRLGTDSLALHF

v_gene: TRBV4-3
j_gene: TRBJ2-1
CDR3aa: CASSQERGAGGLDEQFF

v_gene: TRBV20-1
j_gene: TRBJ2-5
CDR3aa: CSARAGETQYF

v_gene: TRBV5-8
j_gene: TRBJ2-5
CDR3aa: CASSSPPRTKQYF

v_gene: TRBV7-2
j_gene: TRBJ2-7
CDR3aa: CASSGGTGAYEQYF

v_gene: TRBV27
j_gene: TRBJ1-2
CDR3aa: CASSPRDRGYGYTF

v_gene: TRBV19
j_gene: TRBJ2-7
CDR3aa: CASSFVTGYEQYF

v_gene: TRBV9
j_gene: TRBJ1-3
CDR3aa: CASSVRPLSENTIYF

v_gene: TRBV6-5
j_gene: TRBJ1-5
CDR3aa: CATRVARDSNQPQHF

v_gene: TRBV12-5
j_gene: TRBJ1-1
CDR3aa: CASGLGPEEAFF

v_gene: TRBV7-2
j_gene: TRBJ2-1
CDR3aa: CASSEAFNEQFF

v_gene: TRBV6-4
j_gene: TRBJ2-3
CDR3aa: CASSTQGAGTDTQYF

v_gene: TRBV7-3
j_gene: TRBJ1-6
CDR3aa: CASSLGQESPLHF

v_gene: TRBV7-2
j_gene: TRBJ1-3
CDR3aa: CASSLGGSSGNTIYF

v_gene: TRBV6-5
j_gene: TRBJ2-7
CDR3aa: CASSYSRDYEQYF

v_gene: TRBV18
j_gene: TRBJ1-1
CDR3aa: CASSPDIRPNTEAFF

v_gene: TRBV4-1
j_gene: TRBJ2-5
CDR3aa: CASSHPLGAGVEETQYF

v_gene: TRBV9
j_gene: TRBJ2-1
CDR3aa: CASSVEGQGTNEQFF